The 20 T cell receptor beta chains listed next were all sequenced from one sample in a study of cytomegalovirus exposure and HLA in healthy donors. The method was immunoSEQ multiplex PCR; TCRdb's version includes in-frame clones alone and lacks a portion of them. The sample has approximately 100,000 clones, less than 90% seen once. The sequencing sample was made of PBMCs. The receptors shown here come from a young woman in good health and CMV-seropositive.

The chain is built from TRBV19 and TRBJ2-7; possibly TRBD1 for D (6 bases). Germline loops: CDR1 LNHDA, CDR2 SQIVND (reference sequence). Trimming shortened V by 3 bases and J by 7 bases, and 16 bases separated the two germline ends. This CDR3 is built from 14 residues. The CDR3 sequence: CASSIGRGIVEQYF. As DNA, the CDR3 is TGTGCCAGTAGTATCGGCAGGGGTATAGTGGAGCAGTACTTC.

The chain uses TRBV6-6 and TRBJ2-7; the D gene is possibly TRBD2 (7 bases). V dropped 5 bases and J dropped 5 bases, with 19 bases sitting between them. The CDR3 is 15 residues long. The germline V gene encodes CDR1 MNHNY and CDR2 SVGAGI (reference sequence). The CDR3, as DNA: TGTGCCAGCAGTCATCAGAAGGGGGGGGCTGACGAGCAGTACGTC. This encodes CASSHQKGGADEQYV.

V is TRBV11-3 and J is TRBJ2-1; TRBD1 matches 7 bases. The junction had 6 bases not matched to a gene; V was cut back by 4 bases and J by 0 bases. CDR1 and CDR2 from the germline V gene are SGHNT and YENEEA. The CDR3 is 16 residues long. CDR3 coding DNA: TGTGCCAGCAGCTCACGGACAGGAAGCTCCTACAATGAGCAGTTCTTC. It specifies CASSSRTGSSYNEQFF.

The chain couples TRBV4-1 to TRBJ1-5; D is perhaps TRBD1 (6 bases). There are 15 residues in the CDR3. Germline CDR1 is MGHRA and CDR2 is YSYEKL. V was cut by 3 bases and J by 8 bases, with 17 bases left in between. CDR3 protein: CASSQLAGAGEPQHF. The CDR3 nucleotides are TGCGCCAGCAGCCAGTTGGCGGGGGCCGGGGAGCCCCAGCATTTT.

The chain couples TRBV4-2 to TRBJ1-1, with D tentatively TRBD1 (6 bases). CDR3 size: 15 residues. The V gene's germline CDR1 is LGHNA and CDR2 YNFKEQ. The V end lost 0 bases, the J end lost 3 bases, and 11 bases lay between the germline ends. CDR3 region: CASSQEMGAHTEAFF. As DNA, the CDR3 is TGTGCCAGCAGCCAAGAAATGGGGGCTCACACTGAAGCTTTCTTT.

The chain recombines TRBV13 with TRBJ2-7; 8 bases align to TRBD1. With V trimmed by 4 bases and J by 5 bases, 4 bases remained unmatched. Germline V lookup: CDR1 PRHDT, CDR2 FYEKMQ (reference sequence). The CDR3 is 13 amino acids. CDR3 loop: CASSSTDRDEQYF. Here the CDR3 DNA reads TGTGCCAGCAGCTCGACGGACAGGGACGAGCAGTACTTC.

The chain joins TRBV28 to TRBJ2-5; possible D gene TRBD2, 7 bases. Germline V gene lookup returns CDR1 MDHEN and CDR2 SYDVKM. There are 15 residues in the CDR3. V shed 8 bases and J shed 5 bases, with 21 bases lying between them. The CDR3 nucleotides are TGTGCCAGCTCCTCAGGAGGGGGGGCCCACGAGACCCAGTACTTC. Its translation: CASSSGGGAHETQYF.

The chain joins TRBV2 to TRBJ2-3; D is perhaps TRBD1 (6 bases). Between the trimmed V and J ends, which lost 8 bases and 0 bases, there was a span of 12 bases. This CDR3 is built from 14 residues. CDR1 is SNHLY, CDR2 FYNNEI, per germline. This CDR3 is CASQSRGSTDTQYF. The CDR3 nucleotides read TGTGCCAGCCAATCCAGGGGAAGCACAGATACGCAGTATTTT.

The chain is built from TRBV6-6 and TRBJ2-7, with D perhaps matching TRBD2 (5 bases). The CDR3 has 14 residues. Germline V gene sequence: CDR1 MNHNY, CDR2 SVGAGI (reference sequence). With 5 bases removed from V and 3 bases from J, the gap between germline ends came to 14 bases. DNA of the CDR3: TGTGCCAGCAGTGGCCCAGGACTCTTCTACGAGCAGTACTTC. The encoded protein is CASSGPGLFYEQYF.

The V gene is TRBV4-1, the J gene TRBJ2-5, with 11 bases identical to TRBD2. The ends lost 3 bases at V and 2 bases at J; junction bases unmatched: 2. The CDR3 is 15 amino acids. CDR1 MGHRA and CDR2 YSYEKL come from the germline V gene. In DNA form, the CDR3 reads TGCGCCAGCAGCCAGACTAGCGGGGAGCAAGAGACCCAGTACTTC. Translated, it gives CASSQTSGEQETQYF.

The chain combines TRBV2 with TRBJ1-5, with D perhaps TRBD1 (5 bases). CDR1 is SNHLY, CDR2 FYNNEI, per germline. The CDR3 spans 13 residues. The ends were cut back, 4 bases at V and 4 bases at J, with 8 bases in the middle. This chain's CDR3 is CASSAQGNQPQHF. The CDR3 DNA sequence: TGTGCCAGCAGTGCCCAGGGAAATCAGCCCCAGCATTTT.

The chain couples TRBV15 to TRBJ1-6, with 7 bases identical to TRBD1. Looked up from germline, CDR1 is LNHNV and CDR2 is YYDKDF (reference sequence). The CDR3 is 17 amino acids. Trimming cost V 2 bases and J 7 bases; bases outside gene matches: 11. This chain's CDR3 is CATSRSTGERKNSPLHF. The CDR3, as DNA: TGTGCCACCAGCAGATCCACAGGGGAGCGGAAGAATTCACCCCTCCACTTT.

The rearrangement uses TRBV9 and TRBJ2-1, with 12 positions matching TRBD2. CDR3 length: 19 amino acids. From germline, CDR1 is SGDLS and CDR2 YYNGEE. Trimming took 3 bases from V and 0 from J; bases not matched to a gene: 10. In nucleotides, the CDR3 is TGTGCCAGCAGCGCGTCGGGACTAGCGGGTTGGAGCTCCTACAATGAGCAGTTCTTC. It is translated as CASSASGLAGWSSYNEQFF.

This chain connects TRBV28 to TRBJ1-6; D is uncertain. This CDR3 has 16 amino acids. Germline values: CDR1 MDHEN, CDR2 SYDVKM. The V gene lost 3 bases and the J gene lost 7 bases, with 16 bases spanning the gap. The CDR3 reads CASSLRQTGLNSPLHF. CDR3 in DNA: TGTGCCAGCAGTTTGAGGCAGACGGGATTAAATTCACCCCTCCACTTT.

The chain carries TRBV7-9 and TRBJ1-4, with TRBD1 identical over 9 bases. This CDR3 has 13 amino acids. CDR1 is SEHNR, CDR2 FQNEAQ, per germline (reference sequence). V gave up 6 bases and J gave up 11 bases; unmatched junction bases: 7. The chain's CDR3 is CASRGRQGVKLFF. In DNA, the CDR3 is TGTGCCAGCAGGGGACGACAGGGGGTGAAACTGTTTTTT.

The J gene is TRBJ1-5, the V gene TRBV5-1, with D tentatively TRBD1 (5 bases). V dropped 4 bases and J dropped 0 bases, with 14 bases sitting between them. This CDR3 is 16 amino acids long. The germline gives CDR1 SGHRS, CDR2 YFSETQ. In DNA form, the CDR3 reads TGCGCCAGCAGCCCAGGCGGGGGAATTAGCAATCAGCCCCAGCATTTT. Amino acid sequence: CASSPGGGISNQPQHF.

The V call is TRBV6-5, the J call TRBJ1-1; TRBD1 agrees at 9 bases. Per germline, CDR1 MNHEY and CDR2 SVGAGI. After removal of 2 bases from V and 1 base from J, the junction contained 5 bases not matched to a gene. There are 16 residues in the CDR3. CDR3 in DNA: TGTGCCAGCAGTTACCTTCCGGGACAGGGGAACACTGAAGCTTTCTTT. Its translation: CASSYLPGQGNTEAFF.

This chain uses TRBV10-3 with TRBJ1-4; perhaps TRBD1 as D (6 bases). Deletions cut 6 bases from V and 13 bases from J, with 15 bases between. The germline V gene encodes CDR1 ENHRY and CDR2 SYGVKD. The CDR3 is 12 amino acids. The CDR3 DNA sequence: TGTGCCATCAGCGCTAGGGGACAAGGACTGTTTTTT. Translating it yields CAISARGQGLFF.

The chain couples TRBV6-1 to TRBJ1-5; 7 bases agree with TRBD1. The V segment lost 5 bases and the J segment 5 bases; nucleotides outside the gene matches: 3. CDR1 and CDR2 (germline): MNHNS, SASEGT. The CDR3 covers 13 residues. DNA for the CDR3: TGTGCCAGCAGTACAGGGGCCCATCAGCCCCAGCATTTT. It codes for CASSTGAHQPQHF.

The chain combines TRBV29-1 with TRBJ2-2; D is unclear. Trimming left V 4 bases short and J 1 base short, with 7 bases between. CDR3 length equals 13 residues. Germline V lookup: CDR1 SQVTM, CDR2 ANQGSEA. The CDR3 protein is CSVARQNTGELFF. The CDR3 DNA sequence: TGCAGCGTTGCAAGACAGAACACCGGGGAGCTGTTTTTT.